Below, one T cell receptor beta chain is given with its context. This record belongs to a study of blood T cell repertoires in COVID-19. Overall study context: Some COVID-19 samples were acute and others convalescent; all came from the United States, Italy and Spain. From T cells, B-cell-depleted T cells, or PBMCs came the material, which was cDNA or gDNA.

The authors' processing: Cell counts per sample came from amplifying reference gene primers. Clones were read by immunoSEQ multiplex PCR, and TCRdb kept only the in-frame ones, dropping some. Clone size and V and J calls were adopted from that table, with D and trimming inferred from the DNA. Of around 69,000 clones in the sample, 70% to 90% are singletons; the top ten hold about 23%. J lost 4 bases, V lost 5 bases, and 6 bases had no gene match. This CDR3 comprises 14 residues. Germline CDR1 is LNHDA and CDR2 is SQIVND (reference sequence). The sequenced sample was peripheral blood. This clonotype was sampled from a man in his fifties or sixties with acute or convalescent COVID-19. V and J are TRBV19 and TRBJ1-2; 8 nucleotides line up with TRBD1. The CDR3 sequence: CASSPWTGPYGYTF. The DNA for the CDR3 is TGTGCCAGTAGTCCTTGGACAGGGCCCTATGGCTACACCTTC.